Listed here is a single TCR beta chain. These data belong to a study of control samples from healthy donors and cancer patients. The table came from immunoSEQ multiplex PCR; TCRdb's copy has only in-frame clones and leaves some out. The table records about 89,000 clones, about 83% of them present only once. Material: blood. This clonotype was sampled from a woman aged 40 to 55 in good health.

The CDR3, as DNA: TGTGCCACCAGTCGTTGGACGAATTTCAATGAGCAGTTCTTC. As protein: CATSRWTNFNEQFF. The chain employs TRBV15 and TRBJ2-1; D remains ambiguous. V lost 6 bases and J lost 6, with 15 bases in between. Germline V gene sequence: CDR1 LNHNV, CDR2 YYDKDF (reference sequence). The CDR3 has 14 residues. Based on the CDR3 plus reference TRBV15 and TRBJ2-1, the full variable domain is DAMVIQNPRYQVTQFGKPVTLSCSQTLNHNVMYWYQQKSSQAPKLLFHYYDKDFNNEADTPDNFQSRRPNTSFCFLDIRSPGLGDTAMYLCATSRWTNFNEQFFGPGTRLTVL.